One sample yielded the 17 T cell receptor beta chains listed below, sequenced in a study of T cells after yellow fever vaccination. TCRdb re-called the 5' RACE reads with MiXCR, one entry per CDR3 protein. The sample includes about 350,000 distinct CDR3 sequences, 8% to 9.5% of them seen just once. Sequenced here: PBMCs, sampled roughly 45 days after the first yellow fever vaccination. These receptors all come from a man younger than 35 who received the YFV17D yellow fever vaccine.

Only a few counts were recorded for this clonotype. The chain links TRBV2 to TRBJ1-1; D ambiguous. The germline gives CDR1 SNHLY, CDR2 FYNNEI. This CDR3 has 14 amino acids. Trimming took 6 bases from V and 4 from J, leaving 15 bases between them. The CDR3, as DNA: TGTGCCAGCAGAACAGAGTCACTTGGCACTGAAGCTTTCTTT. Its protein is CASRTESLGTEAFF.

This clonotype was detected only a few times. The CDR3 DNA is TGCGCCAGCAGCTTCCGGACGGATAGGAACACTGAAGCTTTCTTT. Its translation: CASSFRTDRNTEAFF. The rearrangement uses TRBV5-1 and TRBJ1-1; D is undetermined. V lost 2 bases and J lost 1, with 12 bases in between. The CDR3 spans 15 residues. Looked up from germline, CDR1 is SGHRS and CDR2 is YFSETQ.

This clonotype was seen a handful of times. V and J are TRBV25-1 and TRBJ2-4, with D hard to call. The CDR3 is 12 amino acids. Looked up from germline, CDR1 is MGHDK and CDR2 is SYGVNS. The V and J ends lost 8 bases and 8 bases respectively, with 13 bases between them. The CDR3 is CASGEVRDIQYF. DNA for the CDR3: TGTGCCAGCGGAGAGGTTAGGGACATTCAGTACTTC.

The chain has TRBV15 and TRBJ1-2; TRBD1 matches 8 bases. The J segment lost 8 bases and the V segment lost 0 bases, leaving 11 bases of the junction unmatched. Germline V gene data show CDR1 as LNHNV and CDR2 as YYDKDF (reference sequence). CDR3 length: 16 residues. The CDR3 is CATSRDYGQGQNGYTF. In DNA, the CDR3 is TGTGCCACCAGCAGAGATTATGGACAGGGACAGAACGGCTACACCTTC. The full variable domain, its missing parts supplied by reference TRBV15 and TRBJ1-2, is DAMVIQNPRYQVTQFGKPVTLSCSQTLNHNVMYWYQQKSSQAPKLLFHYYDKDFNNEADTPDNFQSRRPNTSFCFLDIRSPGLGDTAMYLCATSRDYGQGQNGYTFGSGTRLTVV.

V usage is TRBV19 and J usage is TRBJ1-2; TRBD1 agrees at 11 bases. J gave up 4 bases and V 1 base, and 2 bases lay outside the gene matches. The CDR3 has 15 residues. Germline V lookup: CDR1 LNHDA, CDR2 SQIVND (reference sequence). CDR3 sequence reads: CASSIAGTGGYGYTF. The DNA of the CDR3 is TGTGCCAGTAGTATAGCTGGGACAGGGGGCTATGGCTACACCTTC. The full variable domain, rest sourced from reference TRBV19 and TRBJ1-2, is DGGITQSPKYLFRKEGQNVTLSCEQNLNHDAMYWYRQDPGQGLRLIYYSQIVNDFQKGDIAEGYSVSREKKESFPLTVTSAQKNPTAFYLCASSIAGTGGYGYTFGSGTRLTVV.

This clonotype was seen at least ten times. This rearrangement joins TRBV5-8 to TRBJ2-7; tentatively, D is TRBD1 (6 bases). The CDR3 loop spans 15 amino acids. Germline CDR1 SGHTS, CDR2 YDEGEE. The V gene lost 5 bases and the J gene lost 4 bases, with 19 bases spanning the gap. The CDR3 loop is CASRPGVGALYEQYF. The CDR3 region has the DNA TGTGCCAGCAGACCAGGGGTCGGGGCTTTGTACGAGCAGTACTTC.

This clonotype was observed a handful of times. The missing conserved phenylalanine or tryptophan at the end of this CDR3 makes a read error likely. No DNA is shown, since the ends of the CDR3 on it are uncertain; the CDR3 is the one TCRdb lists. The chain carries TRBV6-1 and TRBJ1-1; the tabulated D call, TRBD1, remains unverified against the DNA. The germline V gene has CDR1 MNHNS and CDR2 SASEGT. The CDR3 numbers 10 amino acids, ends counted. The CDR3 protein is CASSEVAPRL.

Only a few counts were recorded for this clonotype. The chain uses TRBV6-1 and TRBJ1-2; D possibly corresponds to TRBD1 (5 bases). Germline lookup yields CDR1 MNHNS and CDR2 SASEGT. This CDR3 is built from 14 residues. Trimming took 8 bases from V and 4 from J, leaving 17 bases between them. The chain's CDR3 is CASGGANRGYGYTF. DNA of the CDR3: TGTGCCAGCGGTGGGGCCAACCGGGGCTATGGCTACACCTTC.

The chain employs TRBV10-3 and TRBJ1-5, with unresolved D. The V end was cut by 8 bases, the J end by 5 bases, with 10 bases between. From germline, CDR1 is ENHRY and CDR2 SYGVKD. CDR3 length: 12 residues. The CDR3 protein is CAIDGGDQPQHF. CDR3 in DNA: TGTGCCATCGACGGAGGAGATCAGCCCCAGCATTTT.

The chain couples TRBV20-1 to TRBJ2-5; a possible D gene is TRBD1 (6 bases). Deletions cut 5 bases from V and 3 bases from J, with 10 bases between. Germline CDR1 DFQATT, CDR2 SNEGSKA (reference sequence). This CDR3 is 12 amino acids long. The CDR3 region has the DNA TGCAGTGCTGGCAGGGGAAAAGAGACCCAGTACTTC. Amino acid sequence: CSAGRGKETQYF.

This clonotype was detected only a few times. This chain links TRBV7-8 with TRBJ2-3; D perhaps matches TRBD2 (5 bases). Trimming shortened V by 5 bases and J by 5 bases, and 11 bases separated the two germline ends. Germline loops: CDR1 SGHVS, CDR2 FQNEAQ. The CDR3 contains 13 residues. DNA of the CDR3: TGTGCCAGCAGCCAGGACTTCCAAGATACGCAGTATTTT. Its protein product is CASSQDFQDTQYF.

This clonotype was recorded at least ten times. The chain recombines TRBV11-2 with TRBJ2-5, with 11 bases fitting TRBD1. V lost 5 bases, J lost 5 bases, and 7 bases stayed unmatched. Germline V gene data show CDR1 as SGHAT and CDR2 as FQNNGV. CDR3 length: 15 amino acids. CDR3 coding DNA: TGTGCCAGCAGCGAGGAAGGACAGGGGGCGGAGACCCAGTACTTC. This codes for CASSEEGQGAETQYF.

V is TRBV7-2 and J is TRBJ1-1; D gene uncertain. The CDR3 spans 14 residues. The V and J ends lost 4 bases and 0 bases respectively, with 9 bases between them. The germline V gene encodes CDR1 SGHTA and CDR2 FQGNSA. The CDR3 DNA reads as TGTGCCAGCAGCTCCACGGGGATGAACACTGAAGCTTTCTTT. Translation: CASSSTGMNTEAFF.

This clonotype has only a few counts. CDR3 residues: CASSFPGPPPLHYNEQFF. The DNA for the CDR3 is TGTGCCAGCAGTTTTCCGGGACCCCCACCCCTCCATTACAATGAGCAGTTCTTC. J is TRBJ2-1 and V is TRBV27; D assignment may be TRBD1 or TRBD2 (5 bases each). Looked up from germline, CDR1 is MNHEY and CDR2 is SMNVEV (reference sequence). This CDR3 region has 18 residues. Between the trimmed V and J ends, which lost 3 bases and 4 bases, there was a span of 22 bases.

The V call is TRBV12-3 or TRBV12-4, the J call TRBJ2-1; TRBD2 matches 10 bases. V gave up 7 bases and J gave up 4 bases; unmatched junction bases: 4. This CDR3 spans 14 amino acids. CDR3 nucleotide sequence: TGTGCCAGCACCAAGCGGGGGGGTTACAATGAGCAGTTCTTC. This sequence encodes CASTKRGGYNEQFF.

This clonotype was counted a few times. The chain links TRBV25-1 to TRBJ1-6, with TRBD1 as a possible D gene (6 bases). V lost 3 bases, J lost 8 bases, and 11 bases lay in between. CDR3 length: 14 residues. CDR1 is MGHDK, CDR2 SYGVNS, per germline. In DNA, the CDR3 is TGTGCCAGCAGTGACTACAGGGAGTATTCACCCCTCCACTTT. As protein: CASSDYREYSPLHF.

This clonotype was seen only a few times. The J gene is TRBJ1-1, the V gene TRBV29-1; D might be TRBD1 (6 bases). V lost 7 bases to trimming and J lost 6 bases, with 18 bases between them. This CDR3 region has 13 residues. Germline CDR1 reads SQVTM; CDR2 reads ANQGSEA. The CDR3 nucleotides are TGCAGCGCCGACAGGCAAGCTTCAGCTGAAGCTTTCTTT. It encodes CSADRQASAEAFF.